This is a list of T cell receptor beta chains from one sample in a study of T cell changes during pregnancy in multiple sclerosis. The protocol was immunoSEQ multiplex PCR, while the TCRdb copy is restricted to in-frame clones and leaves out a portion. The profile shows 70,000 to 95,000 clones, 90% to 95% of them singletons. This specimen was peripheral blood, taken in the second trimester of pregnancy. These receptors came from a female donor in good health, enrolled as a control in a pregnancy study. The CDR3 runs from the conserved cysteine through the conserved F or W. The D gene is left open where the match is weak. Expanded clones are given a class, and other clones once, few, many or no size at all.

d_call j_call cdr3_length clone_size v_call cdr3_aa cdr3_nt
TRBD2 TRBJ2-1 15 - TRBV7-9 CASSPGGGLYNEQFF TGTGCCAGCAGCCCCGGGGGGGGCTTGTACAATGAGCAGTTCTTC
- TRBJ1-2 14 - TRBV5-1 CASSLADRVYGYTF TGCGCCAGCAGCTTGGCGGACAGAGTCTATGGCTACACCTTC
TRBD1 TRBJ1-2 13 few TRBV30 CAWIIRQGHGYTF TGTGCCTGGATCATCCGACAGGGCCATGGCTACACCTTC
TRBD2 TRBJ2-2 16 - TRBV6-4 CASSDGLAGNTGELFF TGTGCCAGCAGTGACGGTTTAGCGGGGAACACCGGGGAGCTGTTTTTT
TRBD2 TRBJ2-7 17 - TRBV4-2 CASSPPRLAGGRYEQYF TGTGCCAGCAGCCCACCTCGACTAGCGGGGGGGCGGTACGAGCAGTACTTC
- TRBJ2-3 14 - TRBV7-6 CASSVQGRTDTQYF TGTGCCAGCAGCGTACAGGGTCGGACAGATACGCAGTATTTT
- TRBJ1-6 15 - TRBV18 CASSPPGGLNSPLHF TGTGCCAGCTCACCCCCGGGGGGCCTGAATTCACCCCTCCACTTT
- TRBJ2-7 13 - TRBV7-2 CASSVSSVSEQYF TGTGCCAGCAGCGTAAGCTCCGTCTCGGAGCAGTACTTC
- TRBJ2-3 12 - TRBV1 CTSSRGRPRQYF TGCACCAGCAGCCGAGGGCGCCCGCGACAGTATTTT
TRBD2 TRBJ2-2 17 - TRBV5-1 CASSFLSGGAPTGELFF TGCGCCAGCAGCTTCCTAAGCGGGGGGGCCCCGACCGGGGAGCTGTTTTTT
- TRBJ1-1 12 - TRBV5-1 CASSPRGTEAFF TGCGCCAGCAGCCCCAGGGGAACTGAAGCTTTCTTT
TRBD1 TRBJ1-2 15 - TRBV13 CASSLEGQGGYGYTF TGTGCCAGCAGCTTAGAAGGACAGGGCGGCTATGGCTACACCTTC
- TRBJ1-1 13 - TRBV7-3 CASSQTRATEAFF TGTGCCAGCAGCCAGACCAGGGCCACTGAAGCTTTCTTT
- TRBJ2-3 13 - TRBV11-2 CASSSVYTDTQYF TGTGCCAGCAGCTCAGTATACACAGATACGCAGTATTTT
- TRBJ2-2 13 - TRBV12-5 CASGLVSSGELFF TGTGCTAGTGGTTTGGTGAGTTCCGGGGAGCTGTTTTTT
- TRBJ2-1 12 - TRBV4-1 CASSQESRAQFF TGCGCCAGCAGCCAAGAAAGCAGGGCCCAGTTCTTC
- TRBJ2-7 16 - TRBV7-6 CASSLVYGGRDNEQYF TGTGCCAGCAGCTTAGTTTATGGTGGCAGGGACAACGAGCAGTACTTC
TRBD2 TRBJ2-1 15 - TRBV6-5 CASSYGAGGLNEQFF TGTGCCAGCAGTTATGGAGCGGGGGGGTTGAATGAGCAGTTCTTC
TRBD1 TRBJ1-2 14 - TRBV27 CASSPPGQDYGYTF TGTGCCAGCAGTCCCCCCGGACAGGATTATGGCTACACCTTC
- TRBJ1-1 13 - TRBV11-3 CASSFYAGTEAFF TGTGCCAGCAGCTTTTATGCCGGCACTGAAGCTTTCTTT
- TRBJ1-4 15 - TRBV7-9 CASRLDGGRDEKLFF TGTGCCAGCAGACTAGACGGGGGGCGGGATGAAAAACTGTTTTTT
TRBD1 TRBJ2-7 15 - TRBV7-9 CASSPRSPRGHEQYF TGTGCCAGCAGCCCCCGTTCCCCCAGGGGGCACGAGCAGTACTTC
- TRBJ1-2 13 - TRBV30 CAWRDTGSYGYTF TGTGCCTGGAGGGATACAGGGAGCTATGGCTACACCTTC
- TRBJ1-1 14 once TRBV4-1 CASSPLRGFTEAFF TGCGCCAGCAGCCCCCTGCGGGGGTTCACTGAAGCTTTCTTT
- TRBJ1-1 13 - TRBV29-1 CSVDSTRNTEAFF TGCAGCGTTGACAGTACTAGGAACACTGAAGCTTTCTTT
- TRBJ1-6 16 - TRBV5-6 CASSLAERKGGSPLHF TGTGCCAGCAGCTTGGCCGAAAGGAAGGGAGGATCACCCCTCCACTTT
- TRBJ2-7 14 - TRBV9 CATQRVWRSYEQYF TGTGCCACCCAAAGGGTCTGGAGGTCCTACGAGCAGTACTTC
TRBD1 TRBJ2-2 16 - TRBV9 CASNVGPSQGNGELFF TGTGCCAGCAACGTAGGGCCTTCACAGGGGAACGGGGAGCTGTTTTTT
- TRBJ1-6 15 - TRBV30 CAWRYFAGVDSPLHF TGTGCCTGGAGATATTTTGCAGGGGTGGATTCACCCCTCCACTTT
- TRBJ1-1 10 - TRBV7-9 CASTGTEAFF TGTGCCAGCACAGGGACTGAAGCTTTCTTT
- TRBJ1-6 14 - TRBV10-3 CAIQSGRGYSPLHF TGTGCCATCCAAAGCGGCCGGGGGTATTCACCCCTCCACTTT
TRBD2 TRBJ2-3 18 - TRBV5-6 CASSLGTSGGELTDTQYF TGTGCCAGCAGCTTGGGGACTAGCGGGGGGGAGCTAACAGATACGCAGTATTTT
- TRBJ1-1 17 - TRBV7-3 CASSATIGGRVNTEAFF TGTGCCAGCAGCGCGACAATCGGGGGGCGGGTGAACACTGAAGCTTTCTTT
- TRBJ1-2 15 - TRBV4-1 CASSQEATGMWGYTF TGCGCCAGCAGCCAGGAAGCCACAGGGATGTGGGGCTACACCTTC
- TRBJ1-2 16 - TRBV18 CASSPNTGGSDYGYTF TGTGCCAGCTCACCAAATACCGGGGGGAGTGACTATGGCTACACCTTC
TRBD1 TRBJ1-1 13 few TRBV6-1 CASSGRGDTEAFF TGTGCCAGCAGTGGCAGGGGGGACACTGAAGCTTTCTTT
- TRBJ2-3 11 - TRBV5-1 CASKEGDTQYF TGCGCCAGCAAGGAGGGAGATACGCAGTATTTT
- TRBJ1-5 15 - TRBV19 CASTPGARGNQPQHF TGTGCCAGTACCCCTGGGGCCAGGGGCAATCAGCCCCAGCATTTT
- TRBJ2-3 13 - TRBV11-3 CASSLYMSDTQYF TGTGCCAGCAGCTTATATATGTCAGATACGCAGTATTTT
- TRBJ1-5 13 - TRBV5-4 CASSYGRNQPQHF TGTGCCAGCAGCTACGGCAGGAATCAGCCCCAGCATTTT
- TRBJ2-1 12 once TRBV12-5 CASGLAFNEQFF TGTGCTAGTGGTTTGGCTTTCAATGAGCAGTTCTTC
- TRBJ1-1 12 - TRBV29-1 CSVDGRGTEAFF TGCAGCGTTGATGGCCGCGGGACTGAAGCTTTCTTT
TRBD2 TRBJ2-5 16 - TRBV19 CASTSAGRGVGETQYF TGTGCCAGTACATCCGCCGGGAGGGGAGTAGGGGAGACCCAGTACTTC
TRBD1 TRBJ1-2 15 - TRBV7-8 CASSPRTGFNYGYTF TGTGCCAGCAGCCCCCGGACAGGCTTTAACTATGGCTACACCTTC
TRBD2 TRBJ2-5 15 once TRBV19 CASSTLLAGVETQYF TGTGCCAGCTCCACCCTCCTAGCGGGGGTAGAGACCCAGTACTTC
- TRBJ1-1 14 - TRBV7-9 CASSLEGLNTEAFF TGTGCCAGCAGCTTGGAGGGGTTGAACACTGAAGCTTTCTTT
TRBD1 TRBJ1-2 12 - TRBV30 CAWELPGQGYTF TGTGCCTGGGAGCTTCCGGGACAGGGCTACACCTTC
- TRBJ1-2 13 - TRBV6-6 CASRRTIDYGYTF TGTGCCAGCAGACGAACTATTGACTATGGCTACACCTTC
- TRBJ2-2 12 - TRBV13 CASSPYTGELFF TGTGCCAGCAGCCCCTACACCGGGGAGCTGTTTTTT
TRBD1 TRBJ1-1 12 once TRBV27 CASSAGGTEAFF TGTGCCAGCAGTGCAGGGGGCACTGAAGCTTTCTTT
- TRBJ2-7 14 - TRBV18 CASSLNRQGSEQYF TGTGCCAGCTCACTAAACCGCCAGGGATCGGAGCAGTACTTC
- TRBJ1-1 14 - TRBV2 CASSDVAMNTEAFF TGTGCCAGCAGCGATGTTGCTATGAACACTGAAGCTTTCTTT
TRBD1 TRBJ1-5 17 - TRBV10-3 CAISDRTGGISNQPQHF TGTGCCATCAGTGATCGGACAGGCGGAATTAGCAATCAGCCCCAGCATTTT
TRBD2 TRBJ2-3 15 once TRBV6-4 CASSERASGADTQYF TGTGCCAGCAGCGAACGGGCTAGCGGTGCAGATACGCAGTATTTT
TRBD1 TRBJ1-1 13 - TRBV7-2 CASSKDRDTEAFF TGTGCCAGCAGCAAGGACAGGGACACTGAAGCTTTCTTT
- TRBJ2-3 15 - TRBV7-8 CASSLNRVRGDTQYF TGTGCCAGCAGCCTCAACCGTGTTCGCGGGGATACGCAGTATTTT
TRBD1 TRBJ2-5 14 - TRBV4-3 CASSQGDREETQYF TGCGCCAGCAGCCAAGGAGACAGGGAGGAGACCCAGTACTTC
- TRBJ1-2 16 - TRBV11-2 CASSSDVGEINYGYTF TGTGCCAGCAGCTCAGACGTCGGGGAGATTAACTATGGCTACACCTTC
TRBD1 TRBJ2-1 15 - TRBV9 CASSGGTGPYNEQFF TGTGCCAGCAGCGGAGGGACAGGGCCCTACAATGAGCAGTTCTTC
- TRBJ1-1 13 few TRBV4-3 CASSQSYYTEAFF TGCGCCAGCAGCCAGTCTTATTACACTGAAGCTTTCTTT